This record looks at one TCR beta chain sequence and its context. Trimming removed 0 bases from V and 2 bases from J; junction bases left unmatched: 4. The germline gives CDR1 SGHVS, CDR2 FQNEAQ. The CDR3 length is 15 residues. This sample was included in a study of blood T cell repertoires in COVID-19. Overall study context: Whether acute or convalescent, the COVID-19 samples came from the United States, Italy and Spain. T cells, B-cell-depleted T cells, or PBMCs provided the cDNA or gDNA that served as material.

As handled by the study authors: Amplified reference gene primers provided the basis for estimating nucleated cell counts. Assay: immunoSEQ multiplex PCR; the TCRdb copy retains only in-frame clones and omits some. From that table come the V and J calls and clone size; the DNA was used to work out D and trimming. The data contain approximately 260,000 clones, approximately 87% of them singletons. The chain has TRBV7-8 and TRBJ2-7; 7 bases match TRBD1. The sample comprised peripheral blood. The receptor comes from a man in his fifties or sixties who had recovered from COVID-19. CDR3 DNA sequence: TGTGCCAGCAGCTTAGCGGGCACAGGGGCCTACGAGCAGTACTTC. As protein: CASSLAGTGAYEQYF.